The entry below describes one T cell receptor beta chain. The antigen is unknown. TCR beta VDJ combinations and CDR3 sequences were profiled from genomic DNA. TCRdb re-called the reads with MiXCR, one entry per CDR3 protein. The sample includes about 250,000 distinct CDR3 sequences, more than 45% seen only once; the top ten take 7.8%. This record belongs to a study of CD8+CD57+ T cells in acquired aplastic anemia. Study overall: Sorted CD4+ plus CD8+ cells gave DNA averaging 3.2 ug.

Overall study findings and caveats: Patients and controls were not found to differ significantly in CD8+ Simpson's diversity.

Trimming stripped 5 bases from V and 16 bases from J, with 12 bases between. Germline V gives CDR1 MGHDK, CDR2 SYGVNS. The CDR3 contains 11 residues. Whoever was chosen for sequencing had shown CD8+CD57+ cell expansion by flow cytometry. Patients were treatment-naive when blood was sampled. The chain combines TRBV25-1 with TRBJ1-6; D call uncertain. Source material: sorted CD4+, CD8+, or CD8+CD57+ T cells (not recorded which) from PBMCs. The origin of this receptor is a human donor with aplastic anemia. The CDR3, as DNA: TGTGCCAGCAGTTGGACCGATATACTCCACTTT. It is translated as CASSWTDILHF.